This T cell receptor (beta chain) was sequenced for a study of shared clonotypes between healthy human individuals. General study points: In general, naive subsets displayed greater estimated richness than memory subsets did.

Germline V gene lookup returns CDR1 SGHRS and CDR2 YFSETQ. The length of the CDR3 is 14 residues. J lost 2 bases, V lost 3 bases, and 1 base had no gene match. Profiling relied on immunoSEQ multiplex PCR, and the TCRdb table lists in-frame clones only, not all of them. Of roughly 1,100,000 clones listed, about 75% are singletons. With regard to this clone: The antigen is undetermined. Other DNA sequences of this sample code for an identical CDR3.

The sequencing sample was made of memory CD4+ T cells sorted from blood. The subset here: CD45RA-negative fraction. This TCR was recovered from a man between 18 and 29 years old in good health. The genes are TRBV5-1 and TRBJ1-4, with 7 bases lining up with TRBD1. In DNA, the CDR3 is TGCGCCAGCAGCTCACAGGGGACTAATGAAAAACTGTTTTTT. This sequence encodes CASSSQGTNEKLFF.